This T cell receptor beta chain is from a study of blood T cell repertoires in COVID-19. Two negative PCRs, clearance, or symptom resolution were required of recovered Cohort 3 donors. V lost 1 base to trimming and J lost 8 bases, with 9 bases between them. Germline V CDR1 and CDR2: SGHTA, FQGNSA. This CDR3 has 13 residues. This clone has only a few counts. TCRdb's table, derived via immunoSEQ multiplex PCR, lists solely in-frame clones and lacks some. Found here are 150,000 to 200,000 clones, roughly 90% of them singletons; the top ten hold about 6.3%. J is TRBJ2-1 and V is TRBV7-2; no clear D gene. This receptor was identified in a woman aged 45-60 years who had recovered from COVID-19. The specimen sequenced was PBMCs or T cells enriched from blood (not recorded which). In DNA, the CDR3 is TGTGCCAGCAGCTTAGTGGCTCAGGATGAGCAGTTCTTC. It translates to CASSLVAQDEQFF.